The clone carrying this TCR beta chain was seen only a few times. The antigen remains undetermined. The length of the CDR3 is 15 residues. V gave up 4 bases and J gave up 2 bases, with 9 bases separating them. From germline, CDR1 is MDHEN and CDR2 SYDVKM. This sample was included in a study of response to subunit inactivated influenza vaccine. Findings and caveats of the study: With each seasonal influenza vaccination, the authors suggested, few new T cells are recruited.

TCRdb redid the calling of the RT-PCR reads with MiXCR, one entry per CDR3 protein. The sample lists 400,000 to 650,000 distinct CDR3 sequences; approximately 7.8% were seen once. The TCR comes from a man aged 45-69 years who received an inactivated influenza vaccine. The sample here was PBMCs from blood, taken about 24 months after vaccination. J is TRBJ1-6 and V is TRBV28; possibly TRBD1 for D (6 bases). The CDR3 DNA reads as TGTGCCAGCAGTTCAACAGGGACCTATAATTCACCCCTCCACTTT. Protein sequence: CASSSTGTYNSPLHF.